The 23 T cell receptor beta chains below all came from one sample that was sequenced in a study of regulatory T cells in long-lasting Graves disease. Construction of the TCR beta libraries employed iRepertoire HTBI primers in conjunction with Arm-PCR of CDR3 regions. TCRdb recomputed calls from the multiplex PCR reads with MiXCR, one row per CDR3 protein. The sample lists 500,000 to 700,000 distinct CDR3 sequences, about 30% occurring once. Time point described: persistent/refractory GD, antithyroid drugs over 5 years with positive TRAb. PBMC RNA served as the TCR library source. The sample here was peripheral blood mononuclear cells (PBMCs), taken when the disease was refractory, from a patient treated with antithyroid drugs. The source is a female donor with Graves disease.

This clonotype was observed many times. For the CDR3, the DNA is TGCAGTGCTAAGGACAGGGTAAACGAGCAGTACTTC. Protein sequence: CSAKDRVNEQYF. The V and J genes are TRBV20-1 and TRBJ2-7, with 8 bases matching TRBD1. Trimming at V came to 4 bases and at J to 5 bases, leaving 4 bases not matched to a gene. The CDR3 sequence is 12 residues long. Germline V gives CDR1 DFQATT, CDR2 SNEGSKA (reference sequence).

As regards this clonotype: A read error is likely, as this CDR3 ends without the conserved phenylalanine or tryptophan. The chain links TRBV27 to TRBJ1-1; 7 bases are a match to TRBD1. The CDR3 is 16 residues long. Germline loops: CDR1 MNHEY, CDR2 SMNVEV (reference sequence). V gave up 6 bases and J gave up 1 base; unmatched junction bases: 11. The CDR3 region is CASSPMDRSSNTEAFL. In DNA form, the CDR3 reads TGTGCCAGCAGCCCCATGGACAGGTCCTCGAACACTGAAGCTTTCCTT.

This clonotype was picked up a small number of times. This chain connects TRBV30 to TRBJ1-1, with TRBD1 as a possible D gene (5 bases). V was clipped by 6 bases and J by 2 bases, with 10 bases between them. The length of the CDR3 is 12 residues. Germline V gene lookup returns CDR1 GTSNPN and CDR2 SVGIG (reference sequence). CDR3: CACGRANTEAFF. As DNA, the CDR3 is TGTGCCTGCGGCAGGGCTAACACTGAAGCTTTCTTT.

This clonotype occurred once. The gene calls are TRBV20-1 and TRBJ1-1; D uncertain. This CDR3 is built from 17 residues. V gave up 0 bases and J gave up 3 bases, with 20 bases separating them. The germline V gene has CDR1 DFQATT and CDR2 SNEGSKA (reference sequence). CDR3 coding DNA: TGCAGTGCTAGAGATTACGCGGCGGGGTTGGTTGACACTGAAGCTTTCTTT. Translating gives CSARDYAAGLVDTEAFF.

Many counts were recorded for this clonotype. The V and J genes are TRBV12-3 or TRBV12-4 and TRBJ2-5; the D is unclear. V shed 3 bases and J shed 2 bases, with 10 bases lying between them. The CDR3 consists of 14 residues. The CDR3 spells CASSFSATQETQYF. CDR3 bases: TGTGCCAGCAGTTTCTCGGCTACGCAAGAGACCCAGTACTTC.

The chain uses TRBV3-1 and TRBJ1-5; D not resolved. The CDR3 runs 13 residues. Germline lookup yields CDR1 LGHDT and CDR2 YNNKEL (reference sequence). Trimming shortened V by 4 bases and J by 6 bases, and 10 bases separated the two germline ends. CDR3 in DNA: TGTGCCAGCAGCCGGACGATGGGTCAGCCCCAGCATTTT. It codes for CASSRTMGQPQHF.

This chain connects TRBV20-1 to TRBJ1-5; 10 bases map to TRBD1. CDR1 is DFQATT and CDR2 is SNEGSKA in the germline V gene (reference sequence). The CDR3 extends over 16 amino acids. With 5 bases clipped from V and 2 bases from J, the junction kept 9 bases outside the gene matches. The CDR3: CSAAHLTGGGNQPQHF. In DNA form, the CDR3 reads TGCAGTGCTGCCCACTTGACAGGGGGCGGCAATCAGCCCCAGCATTTT.

The CDR3 reads CASSPVAGGPWETQYF. The CDR3 nucleotides are TGTGCCAGCAGCCCCGTAGCGGGAGGGCCATGGGAGACCCAGTACTTC. The V and J genes are TRBV4-2 and TRBJ2-5; 11 bases fit TRBD2. V shed 4 bases and J 5 bases; nucleotides not matched to a gene: 9. This CDR3 comprises 16 residues. Germline V gives CDR1 LGHNA, CDR2 YNFKEQ.

The chain joins TRBV29-1 to TRBJ1-2; D remains unclear. V lost 0 bases and J 2 bases, leaving 13 bases between the germline ends. Per the germline V gene, CDR1 is SQVTM and CDR2 is ANQGSEA. CDR3 length: 15 residues. The CDR3 region is CSVEDWGRGNYGYTF. The CDR3 DNA reads as TGCAGCGTTGAAGATTGGGGTCGGGGAAACTATGGCTACACCTTC.

This rearrangement joins TRBV3-1 to TRBJ1-1, with 7 bases fitting TRBD1. In germline, CDR1 is LGHDT, CDR2 YNNKEL (reference sequence). With V trimmed by 3 bases and J by 4 bases, 2 bases remained unmatched. CDR3 length: 13 amino acids. CDR3 sequence: CASSQTGTTEAFF. The CDR3 nucleotides read TGTGCCAGCAGCCAGACAGGGACCACTGAAGCTTTCTTT. The variable domain in full, completed from reference TRBV3-1 and TRBJ1-1, reads DTAVSQTPKYLVTQMGNDKSIKCEQNLGHDTMYWYKQDSKKFLKIMFSYNNKELIINETVPNRFSPKSPDKAHLNLHINSLELGDSAVYFCASSQTGTTEAFFGQGTRLTVV.

The chain combines TRBV20-1 with TRBJ2-7; TRBD2 is a possible D gene (6 bases). Trimming shortened V by 7 bases and J by 0 bases, and 16 bases separated the two germline ends. The CDR3 runs to 14 residues. Germline V gene lookup returns CDR1 DFQATT and CDR2 SNEGSKA (reference sequence). The CDR3 sequence: CSGFGAGSSYEQYF. CDR3 in DNA: TGCAGTGGGTTCGGCGCGGGAAGCTCCTACGAGCAGTACTTC.

This clonotype was seen a few times. The CDR3 here is CASSYGGPQVLNTEAFF. The DNA for the CDR3 is TGTGCCAGCAGTTACGGGGGGCCACAAGTACTGAACACTGAAGCTTTCTTT. The gene calls are TRBV6-9 and TRBJ1-1; D may be TRBD1 (6 bases). V lost 3 bases to trimming and J lost 0 bases, with 17 bases between them. CDR1 and CDR2 from the germline V gene are MNHGY and SVAAGI. The CDR3 is 17 residues long.

This clonotype appeared many times. This chain connects TRBV6-1 to TRBJ2-7; D not resolved. Germline V lookup: CDR1 MNHNS, CDR2 SASEGT. CDR3 length equals 14 residues. Between the trimmed V and J ends, which lost 6 bases and 2 bases, there was a span of 14 bases. The CDR3 spells CASSPPRPTYEQYF. Here the CDR3 DNA reads TGTGCCAGCAGCCCACCCCGGCCTACCTACGAGCAGTACTTC.

A few counts support this clonotype. The rearrangement joins TRBV7-9 to TRBJ1-5; D remains unclear. CDR3 length: 13 residues. The V end lost 3 bases, the J end lost 7 bases, and 10 bases lay between the germline ends. CDR1 SEHNR and CDR2 FQNEAQ come from the germline V gene (reference sequence). This chain's CDR3 is CASSLREYQPQHF. The DNA for the CDR3 is TGTGCCAGCAGCTTGCGGGAATACCAGCCCCAGCATTTT.

Here the CDR3 DNA reads TGCAGCGTTGAGGTCAGGGGAATAGCGGGAGCCTACGAGCAGTACTTC. It yields the protein CSVEVRGIAGAYEQYF. The chain carries TRBV29-1 and TRBJ2-7; 9 bases line up with TRBD2. Germline V lookup: CDR1 SQVTM, CDR2 ANQGSEA. This CDR3 region has 16 residues. With 3 bases clipped from V and 2 bases from J, the junction kept 11 bases outside the gene matches.

This clonotype was found a few times. The chain is built from TRBV5-1 and TRBJ2-7; 7 positions agree with TRBD2. V lost 1 base to trimming and J lost 2 bases; unmatched junction nucleotides: 12. CDR3 length: 17 residues. Germline V gives CDR1 SGHRS, CDR2 YFSETQ. The CDR3 DNA reads as TGCGCCAGCAGCTTGACCTTTTCTAGCGGACTTCCCTACGAGCAGTACTTC. This sequence encodes CASSLTFSSGLPYEQYF.

V and J are TRBV5-1 and TRBJ1-5; D remains ambiguous. The V end lost 0 bases, the J end lost 7 bases, and 8 bases lay between the germline ends. Germline assignment: CDR1 SGHRS and CDR2 YFSETQ. This CDR3 comprises 13 residues. CDR3 in DNA: TGCGCCAGCAGCTTGGTAGTACGACAGCCCCAGCATTTT. Encoded protein: CASSLVVRQPQHF.

V and J are TRBV27 and TRBJ2-7; 7 bases match TRBD2. The CDR3 spans 15 residues. J was trimmed by 3 bases and V by 6 bases; bases with no gene match: 11. Germline loops: CDR1 MNHEY, CDR2 SMNVEV (reference sequence). In DNA form, the CDR3 reads TGTGCCAGCAGGTTGCGGGGCGGGAGTGGCTACGAGCAGTACTTC. Translation gives CASRLRGGSGYEQYF.

This clonotype was observed a few times. The chain has TRBV2 and TRBJ1-6, with D possibly matching TRBD1 (6 bases). CDR1 is SNHLY, CDR2 FYNNEI, per germline. The CDR3 length is 14 residues. V shed 6 bases and J shed 7 bases, with 13 bases lying between them. This chain's CDR3 is CASSQDSRNSPLHF. CDR3 DNA: TGTGCCAGCAGCCAGGACAGCCGGAATTCACCCCTCCACTTT.

This rearrangement joins TRBV13 to TRBJ2-1; the D gene is possibly TRBD1 (6 bases). The CDR3 spans 14 residues. The V gene lost 5 bases and the J gene lost 3 bases, with 11 bases spanning the gap. Germline CDR1 reads PRHDT; CDR2 reads FYEKMQ (reference sequence). CDR3 amino acids: CASSTRTVYNEQFF. The DNA of the CDR3 is TGTGCCAGCAGCACCCGGACAGTCTACAATGAGCAGTTCTTC.

The V call is TRBV7-3, the J call TRBJ2-7; D gene unclear. The CDR3 covers 15 residues. Per germline, CDR1 SGHTA and CDR2 FQGTGA. The V end was cut by 0 bases, the J end by 0 bases, with 9 bases between. DNA for the CDR3: TGTGCCAGCAGCTTAACTGGTGATCTCTCCTACGAGCAGTACTTC. Translation: CASSLTGDLSYEQYF.

This clonotype turned up a few times. V and J are TRBV15 and TRBJ2-2; D is undetermined. Germline V gene data show CDR1 as LNHNV and CDR2 as YYDKDF (reference sequence). V was clipped by 4 bases and J by 1 base, with 10 bases between them. The CDR3 has 15 residues. The CDR3 DNA sequence: TGTGCCACCAGCATATTTGGCGTGAACACCGGGGAGCTGTTTTTT. This sequence encodes CATSIFGVNTGELFF. Using reference TRBV15 and TRBJ2-2 for the parts outside the CDR3, the full variable domain is DAMVIQNPRYQVTQFGKPVTLSCSQTLNHNVMYWYQQKSSQAPKLLFHYYDKDFNNEADTPDNFQSRRPNTSFCFLDIRSPGLGDTAMYLCATSIFGVNTGELFFGEGSRLTVL.

J is TRBJ2-5 and V is TRBV5-1; D ambiguous. Looked up from germline, CDR1 is SGHRS and CDR2 is YFSETQ. Trimming removed 4 bases at V and 5 bases at J, with 9 bases between. The length of the CDR3 is 12 residues. In DNA form, the CDR3 reads TGCGCCAGCAGCCAATCGGAGGAGACCCAGTACTTC. Its protein product is CASSQSEETQYF. Looking up the rest from reference TRBV5-1 and TRBJ2-5 gives the full variable domain: KAGVTQTPRYLIKTRGQQVTLSCSPISGHRSVSWYQQTPGQGLQFLFEYFSETQRNKGNFPGRFSGRQFSNSRSEMNVSTLELGDSALYLCASSQSEETQYFGPGTRLLVL.